This T cell receptor beta chain was identified in a study of cytomegalovirus exposure and HLA in healthy donors. Study results and limitations: In vitro confirmation showed three CMV-associated chains to be CMV antigen specific. TCR beta chains numbering more than 150 were designated cytomegalovirus-associated.

With respect to this clone: Antigen unknown.

The assay was immunoSEQ multiplex PCR, and TCRdb's table has in-frame clones only and misses some. The sample consists of 200,000 to 300,000 clones, approximately 83% of them appearing once. After removal of 0 bases from V and 4 bases from J, the junction contained 0 bases not matched to a gene. Germline CDR1 SGHRS, CDR2 YFSETQ. This CDR3 region has 14 residues. The TCR originated in a woman younger than 45 in good health and CMV-seropositive. The rearrangement joins TRBV5-1 to TRBJ2-1, with 8 bases identical to TRBD1. Sequenced input: PBMCs. DNA for the CDR3: TGCGCCAGCAGCTTGGGACAGGGGTACAATGAGCAGTTCTTC. This codes for CASSLGQGYNEQFF.